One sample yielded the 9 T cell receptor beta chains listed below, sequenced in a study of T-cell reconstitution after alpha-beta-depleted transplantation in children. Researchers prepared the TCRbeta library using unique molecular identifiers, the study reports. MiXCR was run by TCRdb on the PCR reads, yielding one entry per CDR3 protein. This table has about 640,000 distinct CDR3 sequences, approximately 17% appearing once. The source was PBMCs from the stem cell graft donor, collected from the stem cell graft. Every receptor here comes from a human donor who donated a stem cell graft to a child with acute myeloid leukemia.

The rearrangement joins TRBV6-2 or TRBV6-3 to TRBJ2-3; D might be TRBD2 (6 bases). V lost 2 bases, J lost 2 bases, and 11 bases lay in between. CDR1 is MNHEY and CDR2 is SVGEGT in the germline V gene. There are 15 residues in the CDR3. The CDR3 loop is CASSYLGGATDTQYF. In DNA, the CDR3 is TGTGCCAGCAGTTACCTTGGCGGGGCCACAGATACGCAGTATTTT.

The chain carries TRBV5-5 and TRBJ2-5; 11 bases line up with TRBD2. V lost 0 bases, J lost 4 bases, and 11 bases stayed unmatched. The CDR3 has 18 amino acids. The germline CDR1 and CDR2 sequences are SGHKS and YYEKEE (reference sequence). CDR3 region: CASSLVSLAGGGGETQYF. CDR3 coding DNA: TGTGCCAGCAGCTTGGTTTCGCTAGCGGGGGGCGGAGGAGAGACCCAGTACTTC. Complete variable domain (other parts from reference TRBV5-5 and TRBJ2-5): DAGVTQSPTHLIKTRGQQVTLRCSPISGHKSVSWYQQVLGQGPQFIFQYYEKEERGRGNFPDRFSARQFPNYSSELNVNALLLGDSALYLCASSLVSLAGGGGETQYFGPGTRLLVL.

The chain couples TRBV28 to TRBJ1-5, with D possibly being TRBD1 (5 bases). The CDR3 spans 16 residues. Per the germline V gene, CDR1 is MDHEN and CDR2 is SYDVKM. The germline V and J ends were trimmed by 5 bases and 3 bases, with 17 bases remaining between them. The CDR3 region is CASSQIGTDFNQPQHF. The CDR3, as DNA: TGTGCCAGCAGTCAAATCGGGACCGATTTCAATCAGCCCCAGCATTTT.

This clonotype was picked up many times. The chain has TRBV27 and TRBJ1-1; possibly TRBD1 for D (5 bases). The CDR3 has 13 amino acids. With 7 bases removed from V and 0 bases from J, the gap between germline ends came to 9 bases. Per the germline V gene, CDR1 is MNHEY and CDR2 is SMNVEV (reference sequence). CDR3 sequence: CASMGTVNTEAFF. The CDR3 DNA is TGTGCCAGCATGGGGACGGTGAACACTGAAGCTTTCTTT.

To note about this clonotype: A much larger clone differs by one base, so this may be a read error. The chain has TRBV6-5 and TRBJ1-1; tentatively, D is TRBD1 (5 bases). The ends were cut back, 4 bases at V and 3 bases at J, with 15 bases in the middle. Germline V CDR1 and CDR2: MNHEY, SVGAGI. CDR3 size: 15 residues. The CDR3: CASSSTGQRYTEAFF. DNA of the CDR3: TGTGCCAGCAGTTCTACAGGTCAACGTTACACTGAAGCTTTCTTT.

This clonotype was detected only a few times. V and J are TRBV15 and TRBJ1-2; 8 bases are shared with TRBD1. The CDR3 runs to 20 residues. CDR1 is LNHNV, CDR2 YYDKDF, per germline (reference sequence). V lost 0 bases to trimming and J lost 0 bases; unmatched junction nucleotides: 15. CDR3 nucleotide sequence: TGTGCCACCAGCAGAGATGCAGGCCTCAGGGGGCAGGGAGCTAACTATGGCTACACCTTC. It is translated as CATSRDAGLRGQGANYGYTF.

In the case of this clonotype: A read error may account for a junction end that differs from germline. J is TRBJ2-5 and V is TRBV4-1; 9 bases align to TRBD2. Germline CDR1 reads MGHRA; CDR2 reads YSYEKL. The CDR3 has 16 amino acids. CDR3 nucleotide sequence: TGCGACAGCAGCCAAGAACGGACTAGCGCCCTTTTGGCCCAGTACTTC. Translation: CDSSQERTSALLAQYF.

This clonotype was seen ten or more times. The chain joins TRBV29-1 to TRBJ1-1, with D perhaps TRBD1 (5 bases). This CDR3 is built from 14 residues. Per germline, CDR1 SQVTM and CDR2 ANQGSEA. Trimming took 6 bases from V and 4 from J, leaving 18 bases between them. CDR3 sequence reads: CSVSARGAVTEAFF. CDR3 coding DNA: TGCAGCGTGTCCGCGCGGGGCGCAGTCACTGAAGCTTTCTTT.

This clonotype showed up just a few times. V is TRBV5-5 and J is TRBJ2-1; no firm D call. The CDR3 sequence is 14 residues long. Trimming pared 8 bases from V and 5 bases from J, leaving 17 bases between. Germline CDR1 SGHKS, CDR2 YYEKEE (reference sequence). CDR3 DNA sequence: TGTGCCAGTGTGACCCAAGCTTTGCACAATGAGCAGTTCTTC. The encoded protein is CASVTQALHNEQFF.